This entry is about one T cell receptor beta chain. The specificity of this receptor is unknown. Base qualities were left out, and no much larger clone turns up one base away. The sample is drawn from a study of T cell changes during pregnancy in multiple sclerosis (dated by TCRdb to 2018 to 2020). With regard to the full study: Changes in the T cell repertoire over the course of pregnancy were examined in this study in women with multiple sclerosis.

The junction shows trimming of 3 bases on V and 0 bases on J, plus 6 bases between the germline ends. The germline V gene encodes CDR1 MNHNS and CDR2 SASEGT. The CDR3 contains 14 residues, cysteine and phenylalanine counted. Only the CDR3 region is kept as DNA, spanning 42 bases read in frame from base 1. Receptor amplification or capture employed the immunoSEQ multiplex PCR assay. TCRdb provides this immuneACCESS table in a form limited to in-frame rearrangements. Some clones are lacking; in checked studies, under half of them reflect an unresolved V gene, and why the rest are absent is not known. For this sample the table gives about 49,000 clones, of which 85% to 95% were detected only once. 5.5% to 7.5% of the sample lies in the top ten.

The chain couples TRBV6-1 to TRBJ2-1; the D gene is perhaps TRBD1, on 6 matching bases. Sequencing used CD8+ T cells from peripheral blood mononuclear cells, obtained in the first trimester of pregnancy. The receptor was derived from a female donor with multiple sclerosis, enrolled in a pregnancy study. The DNA sequence is given as TGTGCCAGCAGTGAGGACAGCTCCTACAATGAGCAGTTCTTC. It translates as CASSEDSSYNEQFF.